This T cell receptor (beta chain) was captured by sequencing in a study of CD8 T cells in ankylosing spondylitis. Findings and caveats of the study: Significant enrichment of disease-linked clones was reportedly seen in matched ankylosing spondylitis synovial fluid.

A few counts support this clonotype. The antigen is undetermined. The junction had 6 bases not matched to a gene; V was cut back by 1 base and J by 4 bases. Germline V gives CDR1 LNHNV, CDR2 YYDKDF (reference sequence). This CDR3 spans 17 amino acids. Scientists made TCR beta libraries using quantitative 5'-RACE with molecular barcodes. TCRdb called the 5' RACE reads again in MiXCR, with one record for every CDR3 protein. The data show some 250,000 distinct CDR3 sequences, around 25% seen once. The chain recombines TRBV15 with TRBJ2-1; 11 positions match TRBD1. This sequence originates from a male donor with ankylosing spondylitis or in good health (not recorded which). The sample consisted of blood, either unsorted or a sorted T cell fraction (not recorded which). As DNA, the CDR3 is TGTGCCACCAGCAGAGGAAGGGACAGGGGGTCGTACAATGAGCAGTTCTTC. Translating gives CATSRGRDRGSYNEQFF. Combining the CDR3 with reference TRBV15 and TRBJ2-1 gives the whole variable domain DAMVIQNPRYQVTQFGKPVTLSCSQTLNHNVMYWYQQKSSQAPKLLFHYYDKDFNNEADTPDNFQSRRPNTSFCFLDIRSPGLGDTAMYLCATSRGRDRGSYNEQFFGPGTRLTVL.